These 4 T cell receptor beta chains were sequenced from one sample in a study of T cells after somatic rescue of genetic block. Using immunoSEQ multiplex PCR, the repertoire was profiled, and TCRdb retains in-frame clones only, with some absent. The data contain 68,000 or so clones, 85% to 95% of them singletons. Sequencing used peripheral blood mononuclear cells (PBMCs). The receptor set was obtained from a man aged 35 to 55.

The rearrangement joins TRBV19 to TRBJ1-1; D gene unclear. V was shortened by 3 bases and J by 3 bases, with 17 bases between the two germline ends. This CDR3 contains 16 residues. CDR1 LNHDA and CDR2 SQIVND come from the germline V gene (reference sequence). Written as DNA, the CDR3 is TGTGCCAGTAGTATCACCCCACAGACCCTCTACACTGAAGCTTTCTTT. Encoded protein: CASSITPQTLYTEAFF.

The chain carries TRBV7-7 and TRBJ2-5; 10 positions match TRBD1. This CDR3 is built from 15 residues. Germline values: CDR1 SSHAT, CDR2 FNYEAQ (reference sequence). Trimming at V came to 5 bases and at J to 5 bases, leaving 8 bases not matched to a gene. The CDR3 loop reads CASSTGTGVRETQYF. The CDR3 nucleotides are TGTGCCAGCAGCACCGGGACAGGGGTGCGTGAGACCCAGTACTTC.

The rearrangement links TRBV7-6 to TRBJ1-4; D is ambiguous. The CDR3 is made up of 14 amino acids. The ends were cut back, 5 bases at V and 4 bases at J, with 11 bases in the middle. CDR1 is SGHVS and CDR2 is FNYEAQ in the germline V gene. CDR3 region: CASSPDGHNEKLFF. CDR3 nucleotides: TGTGCCAGCAGCCCAGACGGGCATAATGAAAAACTGTTTTTT.

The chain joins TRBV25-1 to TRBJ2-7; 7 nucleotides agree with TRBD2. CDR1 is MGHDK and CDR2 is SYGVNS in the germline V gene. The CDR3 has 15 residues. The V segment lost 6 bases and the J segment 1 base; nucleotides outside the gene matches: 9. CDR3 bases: TGTGCCAGCAGCTTGCGGGGGTACGGGTCCTACGAGCAGTACTTC. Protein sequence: CASSLRGYGSYEQYF.